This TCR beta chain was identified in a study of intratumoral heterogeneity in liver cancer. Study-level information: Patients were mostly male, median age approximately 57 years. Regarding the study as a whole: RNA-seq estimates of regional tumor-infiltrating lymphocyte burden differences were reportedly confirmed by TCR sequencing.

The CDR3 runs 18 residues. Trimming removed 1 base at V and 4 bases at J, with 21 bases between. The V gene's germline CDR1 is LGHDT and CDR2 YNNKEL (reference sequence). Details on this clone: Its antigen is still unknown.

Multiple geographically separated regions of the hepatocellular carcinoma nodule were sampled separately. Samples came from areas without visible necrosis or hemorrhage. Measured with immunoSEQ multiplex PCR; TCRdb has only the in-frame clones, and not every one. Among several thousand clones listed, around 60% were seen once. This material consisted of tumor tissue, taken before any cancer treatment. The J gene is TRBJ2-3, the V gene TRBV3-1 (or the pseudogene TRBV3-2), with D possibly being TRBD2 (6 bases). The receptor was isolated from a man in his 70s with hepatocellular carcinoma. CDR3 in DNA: TGTGCCAGCAGCCAAGGACTAGAGTGGATTAGGTTGGCAGATACGCAGTATTTT. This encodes CASSQGLEWIRLADTQYF.